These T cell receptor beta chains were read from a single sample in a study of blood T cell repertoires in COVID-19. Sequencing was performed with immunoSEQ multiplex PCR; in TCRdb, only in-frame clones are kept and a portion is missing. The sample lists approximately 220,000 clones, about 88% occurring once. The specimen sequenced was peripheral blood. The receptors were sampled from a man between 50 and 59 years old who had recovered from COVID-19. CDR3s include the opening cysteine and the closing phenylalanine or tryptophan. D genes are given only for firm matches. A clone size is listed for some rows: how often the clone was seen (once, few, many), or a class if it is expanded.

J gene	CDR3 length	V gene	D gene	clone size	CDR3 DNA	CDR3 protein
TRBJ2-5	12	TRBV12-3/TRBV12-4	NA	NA	TGTGCCAGCACCCATACTCAAGAGACCCAGTACTTC	CASTHTQETQYF
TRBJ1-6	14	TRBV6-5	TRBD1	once	TGTGCCAGCAGGGCAGGGGGCGGGAATTCACCCCTCCACTTT	CASRAGGGNSPLHF
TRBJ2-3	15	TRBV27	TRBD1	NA	TGTGCCAGCAAAGGATTTACAGGGGCAACAGATACGCAGTATTTT	CASKGFTGATDTQYF
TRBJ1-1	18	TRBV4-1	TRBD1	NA	TGCGCCAGCAGCGAAGTCGTACCGGGACAGGCGTCGAACACTGAAGCTTTCTTT	CASSEVVPGQASNTEAFF
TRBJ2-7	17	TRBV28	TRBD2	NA	TGTGCCAGCAGTTTACCCTACTCCGGGGGGGGCCCCTACGAGCAGTACTTC	CASSLPYSGGGPYEQYF
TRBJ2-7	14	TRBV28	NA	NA	TGTGCCAGCAGTTTGTCGGGGTTTAGCTACGAGCAGTACTTC	CASSLSGFSYEQYF
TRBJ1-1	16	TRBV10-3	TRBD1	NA	TGTGCCATCAGCCCCTTGGGGACAGGGGGGAACACTGAAGCTTTCTTT	CAISPLGTGGNTEAFF
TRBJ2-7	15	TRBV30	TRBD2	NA	TGTGCCTGGAGTGTAGGGCTAGCGGGAGTGGGCGAGCAGTACTTC	CAWSVGLAGVGEQYF
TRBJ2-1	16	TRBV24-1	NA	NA	TGTGCCACCAGTTCCATGGGCGGGAAAACCTACAATGAGCAGTTCTTC	CATSSMGGKTYNEQFF
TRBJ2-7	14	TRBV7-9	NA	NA	TGTGCCAGCAGCCCCCCGGGACAAATCTACGAGCAGTACTTC	CASSPPGQIYEQYF
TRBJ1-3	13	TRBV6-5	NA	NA	TGTGCCAGCAGTTACGATGGCCGAAACACCATATATTTT	CASSYDGRNTIYF
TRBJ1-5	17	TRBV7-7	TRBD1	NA	TGTGCCAGCAGCTTTAACGGACAGGCCTTGAGCAATCAGCCCCAGCATTTT	CASSFNGQALSNQPQHF
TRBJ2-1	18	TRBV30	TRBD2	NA	TGTGCCGGACGACTCGGTAGCGGGAGGGCCGGGTCCTACAATGAGCAGTTCTTC	CAGRLGSGRAGSYNEQFF
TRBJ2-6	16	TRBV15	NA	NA	TGTGCCACCAGCAGCCGCAGTTACTCTGGGGCCAACGTCCTGACTTTC	CATSSRSYSGANVLTF
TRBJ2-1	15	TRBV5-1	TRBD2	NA	TGCGCCAGCAGTACGACTAGCGGTACCTACAATGAGCAGTTCTTC	CASSTTSGTYNEQFF
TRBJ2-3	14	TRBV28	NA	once	TGTGCCAGCAGTTTGGACTCCCTAACAGATACGCAGTATTTT	CASSLDSLTDTQYF
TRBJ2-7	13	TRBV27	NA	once	TGTGCCAGCAGTTCCCCGATTCGGGACAAGCAGTACTTC	CASSSPIRDKQYF
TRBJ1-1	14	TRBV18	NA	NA	TGTGCCAGCTCACGGGGGCTCATGAACACTGAAGCTTTCTTT	CASSRGLMNTEAFF
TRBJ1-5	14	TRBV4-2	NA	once	TGTGCCAGCAGCCAAGAGGGGGGGGATCAGCCCCAGCATTTT	CASSQEGGDQPQHF
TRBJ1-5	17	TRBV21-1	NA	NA	TGTGCCAGCACTTGGTTAATTGATGACGGGTCAAATCAGCCCCAGCATTTT	CASTWLIDDGSNQPQHF
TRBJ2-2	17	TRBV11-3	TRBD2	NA	TGTGCCAGCAGCCTCTCAGCGGGAGGAGTAAGGACCGGGGAGCTGTTTTTT	CASSLSAGGVRTGELFF
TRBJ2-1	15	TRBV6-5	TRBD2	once	TGTGCCAGCAGTTACTCTGCTAGCGGGAGGGTTGAGCAGTTCTTC	CASSYSASGRVEQFF
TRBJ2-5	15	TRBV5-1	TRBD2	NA	TGCGCCAGCAGCTTGGTACTAGCGGGAGTGGAGACCCAGTACTTC	CASSLVLAGVETQYF
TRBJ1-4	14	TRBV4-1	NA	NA	TGCGCCAGCAGCCTCCAGGGTACTAATGAAAAACTGTTTTTT	CASSLQGTNEKLFF
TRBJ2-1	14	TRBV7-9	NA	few	TGTGCCAGCAGCTTGAGTAGCCTAACCAATGAGCAGTTCTTC	CASSLSSLTNEQFF
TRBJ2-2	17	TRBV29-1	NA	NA	TGCAGCGTTGAAAGACGGCCTAGCGAACGGGGAACCGGGGAGCTGTTTTTT	CSVERRPSERGTGELFF
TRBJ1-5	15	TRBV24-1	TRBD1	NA	TGTGCCACCAGTGATTCAGGGGGAAGTAATCAGCCCCAGCATTTT	CATSDSGGSNQPQHF
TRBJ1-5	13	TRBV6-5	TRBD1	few	TGTGCCAGCAGACAGGGGCTAAATCAGCCCCAGCATTTT	CASRQGLNQPQHF
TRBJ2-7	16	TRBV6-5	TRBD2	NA	TGTGCCAGCAGTTACTCAGGTTGGGGACTAGCCTACGAGCAGTACTTC	CASSYSGWGLAYEQYF
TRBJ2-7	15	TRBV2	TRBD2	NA	TGTGCCAGCAGTGACCCAGCGGGAAGCTCCTACGAGCAGTACTTC	CASSDPAGSSYEQYF
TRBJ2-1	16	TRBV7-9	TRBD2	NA	TGTGCCAGCAGCAAGGGACTAGCGGAAATAAACAATGAGCAGTTCTTC	CASSKGLAEINNEQFF
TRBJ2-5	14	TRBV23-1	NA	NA	TGCGCCAGCACCCAGAGGACAGCCCCAGAGACCCAGTACTTC	CASTQRTAPETQYF
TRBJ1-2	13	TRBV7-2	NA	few	TGTGCCAGCAGCTTAGCGGGAGGGGGAGGCTACACCTTC	CASSLAGGGGYTF
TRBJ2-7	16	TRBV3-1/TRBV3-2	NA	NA	TGTGCCAGCAGCCAGGGCGACAGGCTTAGCTCCTACGAGCAGTACTTC	CASSQGDRLSSYEQYF
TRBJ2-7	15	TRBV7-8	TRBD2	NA	TGTGCCAGCAGCCTGGGTTTAGCGGGAGCCTACGAGCAGTACTTC	CASSLGLAGAYEQYF
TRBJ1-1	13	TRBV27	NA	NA	TGTGCCAGCAGCGCACGGGGTTACACTGAAGCTTTCTTT	CASSARGYTEAFF
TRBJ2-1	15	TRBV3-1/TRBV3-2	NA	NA	TGTGCCAGCAGCCAGAGGGGGGAGGGCAGGAATGAGCAGTTCTTC	CASSQRGEGRNEQFF
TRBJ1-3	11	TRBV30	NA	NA	TGTGCCTATAAGGCCGGAGACACCATATATTTT	CAYKAGDTIYF
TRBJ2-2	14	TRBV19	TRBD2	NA	TGTGCCACAAAGCGGGGAGGAAACACCGGGGAGCTGTTTTTT	CATKRGGNTGELFF
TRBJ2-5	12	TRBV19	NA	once	TGTGCCAGTAAGGGGAGGGGGGAGACCCAGTACTTC	CASKGRGETQYF
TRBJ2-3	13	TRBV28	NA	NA	TGTGCCAGCAGTGTACAGGGATTAGATACGCAGTATTTT	CASSVQGLDTQYF
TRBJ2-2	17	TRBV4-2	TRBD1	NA	TGTGCCAGCAGCCAGTCCCCGGGACAGATCTACACCGGGGAGCTGTTTTTT	CASSQSPGQIYTGELFF
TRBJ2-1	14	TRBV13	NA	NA	TGTGCCAGCAGCTTAGCGCTAGCAGCTGGCGAGCAGTTCTTC	CASSLALAAGEQFF
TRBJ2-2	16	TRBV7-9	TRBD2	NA	TGTGCCAGCAGCTTATTCGCGGGAGTTTCCACCGGGGAGCTGTTTTTT	CASSLFAGVSTGELFF
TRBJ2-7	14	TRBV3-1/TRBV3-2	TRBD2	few	TGTGCCAGCACCAGTAGCGGGAGGATCTACGAGCAGTACTTC	CASTSSGRIYEQYF
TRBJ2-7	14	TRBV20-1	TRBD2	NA	TGCAGTGCTAGTGCGACTAGCGGGACATACGAGCAGTACTTC	CSASATSGTYEQYF
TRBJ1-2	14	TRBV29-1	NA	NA	TGCAGCGTCCGGACGGACACAGCTAACTATGGCTACACCTTC	CSVRTDTANYGYTF
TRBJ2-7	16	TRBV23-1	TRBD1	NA	TGCGCCAGCAGTCAATCTACCGGGACAGGGGGCTACGAGCAGTACTTC	CASSQSTGTGGYEQYF
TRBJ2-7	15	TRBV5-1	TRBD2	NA	TGCGCCAGCAGCTTGGCGACTAGCGGGAGTAAAGAGCAGTACTTC	CASSLATSGSKEQYF
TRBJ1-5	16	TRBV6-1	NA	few	TGTGCCAGCAGTGAAGGTTGGGGGGGATGGAACCAGCCCCAGCATTTT	CASSEGWGGWNQPQHF
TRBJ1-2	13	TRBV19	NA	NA	TGTGCCAGTAGGGGCAGTTTAAACTATGGCTACACCTTC	CASRGSLNYGYTF
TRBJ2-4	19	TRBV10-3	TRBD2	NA	TGTGCCATCAGTGAGTCGTTCCTAGCGGGAGGGCCTGACGAAAACATTCAGTACTTC	CAISESFLAGGPDENIQYF
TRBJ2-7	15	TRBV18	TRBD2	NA	TGTGCCAGCTCACCACCCGGCGGGAGCTCCTACGAGCAGTACTTC	CASSPPGGSSYEQYF
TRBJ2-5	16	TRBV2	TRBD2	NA	TGTGCCAGCAGTAACCGACTAGCGGGAGGGGAAGAGACCCAGTACTTC	CASSNRLAGGEETQYF
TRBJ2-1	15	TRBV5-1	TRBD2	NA	TGCGCCAGCAGCTTGGTCGGAGCGGGAGGTATTGAGCAGTTCTTC	CASSLVGAGGIEQFF